One and the same sample provided the 30 T cell receptor beta chains below, sequenced in a study of CD8 T cells in ankylosing spondylitis. TCRdb analysed the 5' RACE reads with MiXCR anew, one entry per CDR3 protein. The table has about 200,000 distinct CDR3 sequences, roughly 13% seen once. Sequences were obtained from blood, either unsorted or a sorted T cell fraction (not recorded which). The receptor set was obtained from a male donor with ankylosing spondylitis or in good health (not recorded which).

The chain combines TRBV6-1 with TRBJ2-1; 7 bases agree with TRBD2. CDR1 and CDR2 from the germline V gene are MNHNS and SASEGT. The V segment lost 6 bases and the J segment 5 bases; nucleotides outside the gene matches: 4. The CDR3 covers 13 residues. CDR3 in amino acids: CASRSGTDNEQFF. The CDR3 coding sequence is TGTGCCAGCAGGAGCGGGACCGACAATGAGCAGTTCTTC.

This clonotype occurred many times. The chain couples TRBV4-1 to TRBJ2-1; 7 bases line up with TRBD1. Germline assignment: CDR1 MGHRA and CDR2 YSYEKL. The V segment lost 6 bases and the J segment 10 bases; nucleotides outside the gene matches: 12. This CDR3 contains 14 residues. The DNA for the CDR3 is TGCGCCAGCAGTCATCCTGAGCAGGGGGTGGAGCAGTTCTTC. This translates into CASSHPEQGVEQFF.

A few counts support this clonotype. The CDR3 DNA reads TGTGCCAGCAGTTTGGAAGGAAACTACGAGCAGTACTTC. Translating it yields CASSLEGNYEQYF. The chain employs TRBV12-3 or TRBV12-4 and TRBJ2-7; D remains ambiguous. Between the trimmed V and J ends, which lost 3 bases and 3 bases, there was a span of 9 bases. The CDR3 length is 13 residues.

This clonotype was seen only a few times. The chain employs TRBV3-1 and TRBJ1-1, with D unclear. The V gene's germline CDR1 is LGHDT and CDR2 YNNKEL (reference sequence). This CDR3 contains 14 residues. Trimming took 3 bases from V and 6 from J, leaving 14 bases between them. The DNA for the CDR3 is TGTGCCAGCAGCCACCTCCTACTCGGGCCTGAAGCTTTCTTT. Protein: CASSHLLLGPEAFF.

The gene calls are TRBV14 and TRBJ1-2, with 7 nucleotides matching TRBD1. J gave up 7 bases and V 5 bases, and 13 bases lay outside the gene matches. In germline, CDR1 is SGHDN, CDR2 FVKESK. The length of the CDR3 is 15 residues. The CDR3: CASSLYQGVGAGYTF. The CDR3 DNA reads as TGTGCCAGCAGCTTATACCAGGGGGTCGGAGCTGGCTACACCTTC. Combining the CDR3 with reference TRBV14 and TRBJ1-2 gives the whole variable domain EAGVTQFPSHSVIEKGQTVTLRCDPISGHDNLYWYRRVMGKEIKFLLHFVKESKQDESGMPNNRFLAERTGGTYSTLKVQPAELEDSGVYFCASSLYQGVGAGYTFGSGTRLTVV.

The chain is built from TRBV11-2 and TRBJ2-7, with 14 bases identical to TRBD2. V lost 10 bases, J lost 9 bases, and 8 bases stayed unmatched. Per the germline V gene, CDR1 is SGHAT and CDR2 is FQNNGV. The CDR3 has 13 residues. In DNA form, the CDR3 reads TGTGCCACTTCCGGGACTAGCGGGAGTGCGCAGTACTTC. This sequence encodes CATSGTSGSAQYF.

This clonotype appeared many times. The chain carries TRBV11-2 and TRBJ2-7; D might be TRBD2 (6 bases). The germline V and J ends were trimmed by 1 base and 5 bases, with 12 bases remaining between them. This CDR3 is built from 14 residues. CDR1 is SGHAT, CDR2 FQNNGV, per germline. CDR3 region: CASSLVGGGNEQYF. CDR3 DNA sequence: TGTGCCAGCAGCTTAGTGGGAGGTGGGAACGAGCAGTACTTC.

This chain connects TRBV4-1 to TRBJ1-2; D not certain. The CDR3 consists of 15 residues. Trimming removed 0 bases from V and 0 bases from J, with 8 bases in between. Germline lookup yields CDR1 MGHRA and CDR2 YSYEKL. The DNA for the CDR3 is TGCGCCAGCAGCCAAGATACCGGGTCTAACTATGGCTACACCTTC. Its translation: CASSQDTGSNYGYTF.

This clonotype came up a few times. The chain employs TRBV4-1 and TRBJ2-7; a weak D match, TRBD2 (6 bases). Per germline, CDR1 MGHRA and CDR2 YSYEKL. Trimming shortened V by 3 bases and J by 2 bases, and 17 bases separated the two germline ends. This CDR3 contains 16 residues. This CDR3 is CASSHLPSEGTYEQYF. CDR3 DNA sequence: TGCGCCAGCAGCCACCTACCTAGCGAGGGGACCTACGAGCAGTACTTC.

The chain has TRBV29-1 and TRBJ2-7; 9 bases line up with TRBD2. The CDR3 spans 17 residues. V trimming: 1 base; J trimming: 0 bases; junction bases outside the gene matches: 10. Germline loops: CDR1 SQVTM, CDR2 ANQGSEA. The CDR3 sequence is CSVEGLAGPSSSYEQYF. In DNA form, the CDR3 reads TGCAGCGTTGAAGGTCTAGCGGGGCCTTCGAGCTCCTACGAGCAGTACTTC.

This clonotype was observed at least ten times. The chain employs TRBV5-6 and TRBJ2-1; D remains unclear. The CDR3 is 14 residues long. Germline V gives CDR1 SGHDT, CDR2 YYEEEE. Trimming left V 2 bases short and J 7 bases short, with 13 bases between. Here the CDR3 reads CASSFSQSRNEQFF. The CDR3 DNA is TGTGCCAGCAGCTTTAGCCAGAGCCGAAATGAGCAGTTCTTC.

V gene TRBV29-1 combines with J gene TRBJ2-7, with D tentatively TRBD1 or TRBD2 (6 bases each). The germline V and J ends were trimmed by 7 bases and 5 bases, with 18 bases remaining between them. This CDR3 has 13 residues. Germline CDR1 reads SQVTM; CDR2 reads ANQGSEA. The CDR3 sequence: CSAAEGGSHEQYF. Written as DNA, the CDR3 is TGCAGCGCTGCGGAAGGGGGGAGCCACGAGCAGTACTTC.

The J gene is TRBJ2-3, the V gene TRBV6-6; 8 nucleotides agree with TRBD2. The junction had 10 bases not matched to a gene; V was cut back by 2 bases and J by 6 bases. Germline values: CDR1 MNHNY, CDR2 SVGAGI (reference sequence). The CDR3 is made up of 16 amino acids. The CDR3 sequence is CASSYTLSGGPDTQYF. The CDR3 DNA follows: TGTGCCAGCAGTTACACTCTAAGCGGGGGCCCGGATACGCAGTATTTT.

This clonotype was seen more than once but under ten times. The genes are TRBV4-1 and TRBJ2-7, with D perhaps matching TRBD1 (6 bases). CDR1 is MGHRA, CDR2 YSYEKL, per germline. Deletions cut 4 bases from V and 8 bases from J, with 9 bases between. The CDR3 totals 11 residues. CDR3 residues: CASSLGQKQYF. DNA for the CDR3: TGCGCCAGCAGCCTCGGACAGAAGCAGTACTTC.

On this clonotype: A read error may produce the germline difference seen at one junction end. This chain uses TRBV19 with TRBJ2-2, with unresolved D. The CDR3 extends over 14 amino acids. CDR1 and CDR2 (germline): LNHDA, SQIVND (reference sequence). The chain's CDR3 is CATDGVSNSGELFF. The CDR3 DNA follows: TGTGCCACGGATGGAGTATCGAACTCCGGGGAGCTGTTTTTT.

This clonotype was counted a few times. The chain couples TRBV6-2 or TRBV6-3 to TRBJ2-7; D gene unclear. Germline CDR1 and CDR2: MNHEY and SVGEGT. CDR3 length equals 14 residues. Trimming stripped 0 bases from V and 3 bases from J, with 9 bases between. CDR3 in amino acids: CASSYSLDHYEQYF. The CDR3 bases are TGTGCCAGCAGTTACTCCTTGGACCACTACGAGCAGTACTTC.

The V gene is TRBV12-3 or TRBV12-4, the J gene TRBJ1-4; TRBD1 matches 7 bases. CDR3 length equals 14 residues. With 5 bases clipped from V and 5 bases from J, the junction kept 5 bases outside the gene matches. CDR3 residues: CASSVTGPNEKLFF. The CDR3 region has the DNA TGTGCCAGCAGTGTGACAGGGCCGAATGAAAAACTGTTTTTT.

The chain couples TRBV6-4 to TRBJ2-3; D not certain. Between the trimmed V and J ends, which lost 3 bases and 3 bases, there was a span of 10 bases. The CDR3 totals 14 residues. Germline V gives CDR1 MRHNA, CDR2 SNTAGT. The DNA for the CDR3 is TGTGCCAGCAGTGATTCCCCGATTACAGATACGCAGTATTTT. Protein: CASSDSPITDTQYF.

The chain has TRBV3-1 and TRBJ2-1; perhaps TRBD2 as D (6 bases). CDR1 and CDR2 (germline): LGHDT, YNNKEL (reference sequence). V lost 4 bases, J lost 7 bases, and 14 bases lay in between. This CDR3 contains 14 residues. The CDR3: CASSPGGGWNEQFF. The CDR3 nucleotides read TGTGCCAGCAGCCCCGGTGGAGGGTGGAATGAGCAGTTCTTC.

This clonotype was observed a few times. This chain joins TRBV3-1 and TRBJ2-5; TRBD1 aligns across 7 bases. V lost 4 bases to trimming and J lost 0 bases; unmatched junction nucleotides: 11. The length of the CDR3 is 17 residues. In germline, CDR1 is LGHDT, CDR2 YNNKEL (reference sequence). The CDR3 is CASSRGSSQGHQETQYF. CDR3 bases: TGTGCCAGCAGCCGAGGGTCCTCACAGGGGCACCAAGAGACCCAGTACTTC.

This clonotype was detected only a few times. The chain joins TRBV29-1 to TRBJ2-7; 7 bases are a match to TRBD2. V lost 5 bases to trimming and J lost 4 bases; unmatched junction nucleotides: 8. The CDR3 length is 13 residues. From germline, CDR1 is SQVTM and CDR2 ANQGSEA. The CDR3 region is CSVRSGETYEQYF. CDR3 coding DNA: TGCAGCGTTAGGAGCGGGGAAACTTACGAGCAGTACTTC.

The chain uses TRBV7-9 and TRBJ2-1, with D maybe TRBD1 (5 bases). V shed 4 bases and J shed 6 bases, with 19 bases lying between them. Germline assignment: CDR1 SEHNR and CDR2 FQNEAQ (reference sequence). This CDR3 region has 16 residues. CDR3 in amino acids: CASSSVRVTQGNEQFF. CDR3 sequence (DNA): TGTGCCAGCAGCTCGGTCAGGGTTACTCAAGGCAATGAGCAGTTCTTC.

This clonotype was picked up many times. This chain joins TRBV7-9 and TRBJ1-1; D uncertain. V was trimmed by 5 bases and J by 4 bases, leaving 8 bases between them. The CDR3 has 12 amino acids. Germline V CDR1 and CDR2: SEHNR, FQNEAQ (reference sequence). The CDR3: CASSALSTEAFF. DNA of the CDR3: TGTGCCAGCAGCGCCCTTTCCACTGAAGCTTTCTTT.

The rearrangement links TRBV19 to TRBJ1-1; D unclear. The V gene lost 1 base and the J gene lost 3 bases, with 12 bases spanning the gap. Germline V CDR1 and CDR2: LNHDA, SQIVND (reference sequence). CDR3 size: 15 residues. CDR3 protein: CASSIGPNEDTEAFF. CDR3 sequence (DNA): TGTGCCAGTAGTATAGGCCCAAATGAGGACACTGAAGCTTTCTTT.

The chain recombines TRBV12-3 or TRBV12-4 with TRBJ1-2; no clear D gene. The CDR3 runs to 15 residues. V lost 4 bases, J lost 0 bases, and 12 bases lay in between. CDR3 protein: CASSSGLQPNYGYTF. Written as DNA, the CDR3 is TGTGCCAGCAGTTCTGGACTCCAGCCTAACTATGGCTACACCTTC.

This clonotype has at least ten counts. The chain has TRBV4-1 and TRBJ2-1; D is ambiguous. CDR1 is MGHRA, CDR2 YSYEKL, per germline. Trimming cost V 6 bases and J 6 bases, with 6 bases left between them. This CDR3 has 11 residues. The CDR3 DNA follows: TGCGCCAGCAGAGACACCAATGAGCAGTTCTTC. Its protein product is CASRDTNEQFF.

This clonotype appeared once. This chain uses TRBV19 with TRBJ1-5; D not resolved. There are 14 residues in the CDR3. The germline gives CDR1 LNHDA, CDR2 SQIVND (reference sequence). V gave up 2 bases and J gave up 0 bases, with 5 bases separating them. The CDR3 DNA reads TGTGCCAGTAGTATACTAACTAGCAATCAGCCCCAGCATTTT. It translates to CASSILTSNQPQHF. Together with reference TRBV19 and TRBJ1-5, the CDR3 gives the full variable domain: DGGITQSPKYLFRKEGQNVTLSCEQNLNHDAMYWYRQDPGQGLRLIYYSQIVNDFQKGDIAEGYSVSREKKESFPLTVTSAQKNPTAFYLCASSILTSNQPQHFGDGTRLSIL.

This clonotype appeared many times. This chain connects TRBV6-5 to TRBJ2-1, with 12 positions matching TRBD2. The J segment lost 6 bases and the V segment lost 2 bases, leaving 2 bases of the junction unmatched. Per germline, CDR1 MNHEY and CDR2 SVGAGI. This CDR3 contains 15 residues. Written as DNA, the CDR3 is TGTGCCAGCAGTTACGTGACTAGCGGGAGCAATGAGCAGTTCTTC. Its protein is CASSYVTSGSNEQFF.

This clonotype is deemed medium-sized. The chain is built from TRBV5-1 and TRBJ2-1; 9 bases line up with TRBD1. Germline CDR1 SGHRS, CDR2 YFSETQ. V shed 5 bases, J shed 7 bases, and the junction held 7 bases outside the gene matches. The CDR3 is made up of 14 amino acids. The CDR3 loop reads CASSRTGAGNEQFF. In DNA form, the CDR3 reads TGCGCCAGCAGTCGGACAGGGGCCGGGAATGAGCAGTTCTTC.

This clonotype has just a few counts. This CDR3 is CASSYLGGELFF. The CDR3 nucleotides are TGTGCCAGCAGTTACTTGGGCGGGGAGCTGTTTTTT. The chain uses TRBV6-6 and TRBJ2-2; no clear D. The CDR3 sequence is 12 residues long. V was shortened by 1 base and J by 7 bases, with 4 bases between the two germline ends. Germline CDR1 reads MNHNY; CDR2 reads SVGAGI (reference sequence).